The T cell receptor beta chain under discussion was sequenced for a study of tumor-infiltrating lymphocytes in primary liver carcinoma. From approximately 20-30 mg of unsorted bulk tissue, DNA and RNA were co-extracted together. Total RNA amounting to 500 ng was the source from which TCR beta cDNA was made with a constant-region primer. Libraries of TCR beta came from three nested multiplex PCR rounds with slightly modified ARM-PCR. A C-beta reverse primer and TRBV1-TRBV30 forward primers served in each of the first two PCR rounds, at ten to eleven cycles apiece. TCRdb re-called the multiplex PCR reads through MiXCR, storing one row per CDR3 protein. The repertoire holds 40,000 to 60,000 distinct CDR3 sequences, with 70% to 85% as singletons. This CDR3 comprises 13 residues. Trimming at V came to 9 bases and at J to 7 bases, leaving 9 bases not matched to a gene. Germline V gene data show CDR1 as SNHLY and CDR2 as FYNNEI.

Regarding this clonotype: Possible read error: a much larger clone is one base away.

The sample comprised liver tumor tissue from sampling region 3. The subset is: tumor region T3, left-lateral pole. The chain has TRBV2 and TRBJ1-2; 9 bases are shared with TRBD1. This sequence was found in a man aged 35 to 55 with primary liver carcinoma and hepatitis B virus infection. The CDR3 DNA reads TGTGCCAGACGGGGACAGGGCTTAGGTGGCTACACCTTC. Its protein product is CARRGQGLGGYTF.